This T cell receptor (beta chain) stems from a study of cytomegalovirus exposure and HLA in healthy donors. With respect to this clone: The antigen is undetermined.

A multiplex PCR was run with 60 Vbeta primers and 13 Jbeta primers. How the authors handled the data: Unique TCR beta chains numbered around 80 million in a later analysis, with roughly 10 million shared. Repertoires were generated with immunoSEQ multiplex PCR, while TCRdb's copy carries only in-frame clones and drops some. V and J calls and clone size are given by that table; D and trimming were obtained from the DNA. Its clone listing holds 190,000 or so clones. The CDR3 has 13 amino acids. V was pared by 5 bases and J by 5 bases, with 3 bases of the junction left unmatched. The germline gives CDR1 KGHSH, CDR2 LQKENI. General observations from the study: Association of a missense DCLRE1C variant with TCR beta V- and J-gene trimming was reported in a later analysis. In the analysis, some V segments, TRBV6-2 and TRBV6-3 included, were excluded as indistinguishable. Rare TCR sequences predominated, though certain public TCRs were found in many donors.

Sequenced material: PBMCs. V usage is TRBV18 and J usage is TRBJ1-5; 7 bases are a match to TRBD1. This receptor was obtained from a boy aged 10-17 years in good health and CMV-seronegative. The CDR3 nucleotides read TGTGCCAGCTCAACTACAGGGGATCAGCCCCAGCATTTT. Translated: CASSTTGDQPQHF.